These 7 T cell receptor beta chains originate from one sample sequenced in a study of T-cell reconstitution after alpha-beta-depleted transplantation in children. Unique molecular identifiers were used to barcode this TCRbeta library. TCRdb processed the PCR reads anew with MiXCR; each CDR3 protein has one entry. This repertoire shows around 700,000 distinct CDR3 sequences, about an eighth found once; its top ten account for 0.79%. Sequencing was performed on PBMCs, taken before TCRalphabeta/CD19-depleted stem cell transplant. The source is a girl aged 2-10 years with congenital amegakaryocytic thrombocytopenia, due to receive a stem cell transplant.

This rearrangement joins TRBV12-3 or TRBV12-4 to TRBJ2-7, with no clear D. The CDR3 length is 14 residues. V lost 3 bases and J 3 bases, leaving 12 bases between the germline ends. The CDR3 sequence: CASSLSLGGYEQYF. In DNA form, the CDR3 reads TGTGCCAGCAGTTTGAGTCTTGGCGGCTACGAGCAGTACTTC.

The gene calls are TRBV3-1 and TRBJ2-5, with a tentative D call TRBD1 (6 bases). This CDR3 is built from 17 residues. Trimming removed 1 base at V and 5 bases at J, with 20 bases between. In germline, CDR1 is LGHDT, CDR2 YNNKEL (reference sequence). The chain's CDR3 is CASSQGGLGHPGETQYF. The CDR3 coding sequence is TGTGCCAGCAGCCAAGGGGGTCTGGGACACCCAGGGGAGACCCAGTACTTC.

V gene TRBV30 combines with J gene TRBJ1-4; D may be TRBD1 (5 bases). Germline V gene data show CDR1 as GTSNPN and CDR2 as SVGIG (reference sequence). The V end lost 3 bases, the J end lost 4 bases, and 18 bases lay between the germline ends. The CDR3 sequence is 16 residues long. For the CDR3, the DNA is TGTGCCTGGAGCCAAGAGGTCGGGGGGGATAATGAAAAACTGTTTTTT. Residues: CAWSQEVGGDNEKLFF.

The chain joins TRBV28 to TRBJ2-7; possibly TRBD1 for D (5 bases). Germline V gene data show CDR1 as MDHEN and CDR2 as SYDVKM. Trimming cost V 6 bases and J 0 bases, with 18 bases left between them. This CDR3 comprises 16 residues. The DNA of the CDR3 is TGTGCCAGCAGCCCCAGACAGACCCCATTCTCCTACGAGCAGTACTTC. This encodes CASSPRQTPFSYEQYF. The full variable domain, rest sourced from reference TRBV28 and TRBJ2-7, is DVKVTQSSRYLVKRTGEKVFLECVQDMDHENMFWYRQDPGLGLRLIYFSYDVKMKEKGDIPEGYSVSREKKERFSLILESASTNQTSMYLCASSPRQTPFSYEQYFGPGTRLTVT.

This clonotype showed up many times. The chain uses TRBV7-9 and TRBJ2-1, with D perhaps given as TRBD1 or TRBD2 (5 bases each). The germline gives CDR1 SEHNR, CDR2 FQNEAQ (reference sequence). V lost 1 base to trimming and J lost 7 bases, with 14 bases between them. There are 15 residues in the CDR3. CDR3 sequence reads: CASSLVRGRDNEQFF. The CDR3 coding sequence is TGTGCCAGCAGCTTAGTCCGGGGACGGGATAATGAGCAGTTCTTC.

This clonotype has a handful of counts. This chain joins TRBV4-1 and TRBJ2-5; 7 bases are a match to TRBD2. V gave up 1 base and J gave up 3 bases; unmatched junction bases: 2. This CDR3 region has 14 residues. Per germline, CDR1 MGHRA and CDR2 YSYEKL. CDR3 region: CASSQAGTKETQYF. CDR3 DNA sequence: TGCGCCAGCAGCCAAGCAGGGACTAAAGAGACCCAGTACTTC.

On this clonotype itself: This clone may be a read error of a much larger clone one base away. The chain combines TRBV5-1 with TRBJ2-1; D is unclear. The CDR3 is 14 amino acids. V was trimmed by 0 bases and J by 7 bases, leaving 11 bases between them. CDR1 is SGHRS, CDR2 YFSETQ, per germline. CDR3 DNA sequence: TGCGCCAGCAGCTTGGTATGCTCGAGAAATGAGCAGTTCTTC. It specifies CASSLVCSRNEQFF.